Below, 2 T cell receptor beta chains from the same sample are listed, as sequenced in a study of human T cells and chemical hapten exposure (dated by TCRdb to the early 2020s). Reading the label with the study, this specimen's time point is: patch test 2, 6 weeks after DPC sensitization. Reading the label with the study, this specimen's treatment or condition is: therapeutic diphenylcyclopropenone sensitization with weekly scalp DPC. The protocol used for the library was RACE. The instrument was a NextSeq 500. TCRdb applied fastp at Q25 and MiXCR to the public reads, then kept only in-frame beta chains. Entries are consolidated by CDR3 protein sequence, retaining the most common genes and DNA. This sample lists hundreds of thousands of distinct CDR3 sequences; around 6% were detected once. The ten largest account for under 7% of the sample. This specimen consisted of whole blood, obtained in connection with sensitization to the hapten diphenylcyclopropenone (DPC). The receptor source for this set is a woman under 30 with alopecia areata. Some clones in this sample may be carry-over from other donors' samples.

At least ten counts were recorded for this clonotype. The rearrangement links TRBV3-1 to TRBJ1-1; D not resolved. Germline V CDR1 and CDR2: LGHDT, YNNKEL (reference sequence). V lost 5 bases to trimming and J lost 4 bases, with 17 bases between them. The CDR3 spans 15 residues. The CDR3 DNA reads as TGTGCCAGCAGCTGGCGGGTTGGATCGGGCACTGAAGCTTTCTTT. Translation: CASSWRVGSGTEAFF.

There are many counts of this clonotype. The rearrangement joins TRBV29-1 to TRBJ2-5; perhaps TRBD1 as D (5 bases). Per the germline V gene, CDR1 is SQVTM and CDR2 is ANQGSEA. V was pared by 4 bases and J by 1 base, with 7 bases between. The CDR3 is 12 residues long. The CDR3 DNA reads as TGCAGCGTTGTAGGGGTCCAAGAGACCCAGTACTTC. Amino acids: CSVVGVQETQYF.